This T cell receptor beta chain was observed in a study of shared clonotypes between healthy human individuals. The wider study: In total, the donors were a couple of women and a few men aged 18 to 49. General study results and limits: Incomplete sequencing of sorted subsets was indicated by rarefaction despite large depth.

On this clone: No antigen is known for it.

J lost 0 bases, V lost 0 bases, and 2 bases had no gene match. Germline values: CDR1 SGHNT, CDR2 YYREEE (reference sequence). This CDR3 spans 17 amino acids. The assay was immunoSEQ multiplex PCR, and TCRdb's table has in-frame clones only and misses some. This table has over 950,000 clones, around 77% appearing once. The clonotype originates from a man aged 18 to 30 in good health. Some clones in this sample may be carry-over from other donors' samples. Sequencing was performed on memory CD4+ T cells from PBMCs. Stated subset: CD45RA-negative fraction. The chain uses TRBV5-4 and TRBJ2-7, with 14 bases fitting TRBD2. Here the CDR3 reads CASSLGGTSGSSYEQYF. DNA of the CDR3: TGTGCCAGCAGCTTGGGGGGGACTAGCGGGAGCTCCTACGAGCAGTACTTC.